One and the same sample provided the 2 T cell receptor beta chains below, sequenced in a study of T cells after posttransplantation cyclophosphamide. Cyclophosphamide on days +3 and +4 followed busulfan-fludarabine conditioning and a marrow graft. The method was immunoSEQ multiplex PCR; TCRdb's version includes in-frame clones alone and lacks a portion of them. The record shows 2,000 or so clones for this sample, with no singletons present. The source was PBMCs, collected 86 days after allogeneic stem cell transplant with posttransplant cyclophosphamide. The source is a female patient in her 60s who received an allogeneic stem cell transplant from a related donor and was CMV-positive. The graft donor may have given rise to some T cells.

This clone was seen many times. This chain connects TRBV10-2 to TRBJ1-1; 8 bases match TRBD1. V lost 6 bases and J lost 4; bases outside the gene matches: 13. The CDR3 is 16 residues long. CDR1 and CDR2 from the germline V gene are WSHSY and SAAADI. This CDR3 reads CASSDHRGLLGTEAFF. The CDR3 coding sequence is TGCGCCAGCAGCGATCACAGGGGGTTGCTTGGCACTGAAGCTTTCTTT.

This clone has at least ten counts. CDR3 sequence (DNA): TGCGCCAGCAGCCCGGGACAGGGGGCAAGGACTGAAGCTTTCTTT. It codes for CASSPGQGARTEAFF. The chain has TRBV4-1 and TRBJ1-1; TRBD1 aligns across 12 bases. The V gene end was trimmed by 4 bases and the J gene end by 5 bases; junction bases not matched to a gene: 5. Germline CDR1 reads MGHRA; CDR2 reads YSYEKL. This CDR3 comprises 15 residues.